This is a list of T cell receptor beta chains from one sample in a study of T-cell memory formation after mild COVID-19. TCRdb re-called the 5' RACE reads with MiXCR, one entry per CDR3 protein. Among 500,000 to 550,000 distinct CDR3 sequences, over 20% were seen once, and the ten largest hold around 12%. Sequencing input: PBMCs or a T cell subset sorted from them (not recorded which). These receptors were taken from an adult woman who had mild COVID-19 (a few samples of this study predate the infection). Cell type and time point are not known. Both conserved end residues are part of each CDR3. D genes are given only for firm matches. Clone size, where shown, is once, few, many, or a class for clones that have expanded.

length	J	V	size	D	DNA	CDR3
16	TRBJ2-5	TRBV5-5	many	.	TGTGCCAGCAGCTTGGCCGTGATGGGCGCCCAAGAGACCCAGTACTTC	CASSLAVMGAQETQYF
13	TRBJ1-1	TRBV7-8	few	.	TGTGCCAGCAGCTTAGCTACAGGGATTGAAGCTTTCTTT	CASSLATGIEAFF
15	TRBJ2-7	TRBV20-1	.	.	TGCAGTGCTGAGGAGCGGCGTCGGGGTCAATACGAGCAGTACTTC	CSAEERRRGQYEQYF
14	TRBJ2-3	TRBV19	.	.	TGTGCCAGTAAAGTTGAGGGGCCCACAGATACGCAGTATTTT	CASKVEGPTDTQYF
15	TRBJ2-3	TRBV3-1	.	.	TGTGCCAGCAGCCAAGTAAGCGGCAGCACAGATACGCAGTATTTT	CASSQVSGSTDTQYF
19	TRBJ2-3	TRBV7-6	.	TRBD2	TGTGCCAGCAGCTTAGGATCGGCTAGCGGTTCCCCTAGCGCAGATACGCAGTATTTT	CASSLGSASGSPSADTQYF
18	TRBJ2-3	TRBV7-6	.	.	TGTGCCAGCAGCTCTACCCCCATGGAGGGGTGGACGACAGATACGCAGTATTTT	CASSSTPMEGWTTDTQYF
18	TRBJ2-5	TRBV21-1	.	.	TGTGCCAGCAGCAAAGTTTTCGGGGTAGTGAGGCCCCAAGAGACCCAGTACTTC	CASSKVFGVVRPQETQYF
15	TRBJ2-3	TRBV24-1	.	.	TGTGCCACCAAAGGGGAGGAGGGTGGCACAGATACGCAGTATTTT	CATKGEEGGTDTQYF
13	TRBJ1-2	TRBV2	.	.	TGTGCCGGAGGTGAGGTTCGGAACTATGGCTACACCTTC	CAGGEVRNYGYTF
14	TRBJ2-1	TRBV7-3	.	.	TGTGCCAGCAGCTTAACCGCTCTGCGGGATGAGCAGTTCTTC	CASSLTALRDEQFF
14	TRBJ1-5	TRBV5-1	.	.	TGCGCCAGCAGCTCGGAGGGGGGAGCTCAGCCCCAGCATTTT	CASSSEGGAQPQHF
15	TRBJ2-7	TRBV5-1	.	TRBD1	TGCGCCAGCAGCTACTTCCGGGACAGGGACTACGAGCAGTACTTC	CASSYFRDRDYEQYF
22	TRBJ1-3	TRBV9	.	.	TGTGCCAGCAGCGTAGACCCCCTGGGCAGTACATTTCTTCTGAGCTCTGGAAACACCATATATTTT	CASSVDPLGSTFLLSSGNTIYF
15	TRBJ2-5	TRBV27	many	.	TGTGCCAGCAGTTTAGGGGGCGGGTTACAAGAGACCCAGTACTTC	CASSLGGGLQETQYF
16	TRBJ2-7	TRBV9	.	.	TGTGCCAGCAGCGCTAGGGGGGGAGGTGGTACCTACGAGCAGTACTTC	CASSARGGGGTYEQYF
14	TRBJ1-1	TRBV7-6	few	.	TGTGCCAGCAGCTTATCGGGGAGGAACACTGAAGCTTTCTTT	CASSLSGRNTEAFF
19	TRBJ2-3	TRBV15	.	TRBD2	TGTGCCACCAGCAGAGATGGGATAGCGGGGGATAGAGGCACAGATACGCAGTATTTT	CATSRDGIAGDRGTDTQYF
16	TRBJ1-3	TRBV21-1	.	.	TGTGCCAGCAGTCCCCCTGACGTGCTCTCTGGAAACACCATATATTTT	CASSPPDVLSGNTIYF
13	TRBJ2-7	TRBV5-1	.	.	TGCGCCAGCAGCATCTGGACGGAAACGGAGCAGTACTTC	CASSIWTETEQYF
14	TRBJ1-2	TRBV10-3	.	.	TGTGCCATCAGTGACCAACGGGGGAACTATGGCTACACCTTC	CAISDQRGNYGYTF
14	TRBJ2-7	TRBV5-1	.	.	TGCGCCAGCAGCTTGGGACTCCTAGCCTACGAGCAGTACTTC	CASSLGLLAYEQYF
18	TRBJ2-4	TRBV4-2	.	TRBD2	TGTGCCAGCAGCCAAGAAGGACTAGCGGGAGTGGCCAAAAACATTCAGTACTTC	CASSQEGLAGVAKNIQYF
15	TRBJ1-1	TRBV7-9	.	.	TGTGCCAGCAGCCTCCTGACACTTATGAACACTGAAGCTTTCTTT	CASSLLTLMNTEAFF
12	TRBJ2-2	TRBV12-3/TRBV12-4	.	.	TGTGCCAGCAGTTACACAACCGGGGAGCTGTTTTTT	CASSYTTGELFF
13	TRBJ1-4	TRBV12-3/TRBV12-4	few	TRBD1	TGTGCCACCGCGGGACAGCTTAATGAAAAACTGTTTTTT	CATAGQLNEKLFF
16	TRBJ1-3	TRBV20-1	.	.	TGCAGTGCTAGAGATTTGAGCCCTGGTGCTGGAAACACCATATATTTT	CSARDLSPGAGNTIYF
15	TRBJ2-7	TRBV7-9	few	TRBD2	TGTGCCAGCATCCAAAGCGGCCTAGCGGAGCGCGAGCAGTACTTC	CASIQSGLAEREQYF
15	TRBJ2-3	TRBV9	.	TRBD2	TGTGCCAGCAGCGGACTAGCGGGGGGTGAGGATACGCAGTATTTT	CASSGLAGGEDTQYF
16	TRBJ2-5	TRBV7-3	few	TRBD2	TGTGCCAGCAGCCCCCGACTAGCGGGAGGGATGGAGACCCAGTACTTC	CASSPRLAGGMETQYF
12	TRBJ2-7	TRBV30	.	TRBD2	TGTGCCTTAACTAGCGAGGGCTACGAGCAGTACTTC	CALTSEGYEQYF
17	TRBJ1-2	TRBV12-3/TRBV12-4	.	.	TGTGCCAGCAGCCGCCCCCGGGGGTCCCAGAGCGGCTATGGCTACACCTTC	CASSRPRGSQSGYGYTF
11	TRBJ2-7	TRBV19	.	.	TGTGCCAGTAGCACCCCTCGAGAGCAGTACTTC	CASSTPREQYF
17	TRBJ2-7	TRBV6-2/TRBV6-3	.	.	TGTGCCAGCAGCCGACCCAGACAGACTTTATACTCCTACGAGCAGTACTTC	CASSRPRQTLYSYEQYF
14	TRBJ2-4	TRBV9	.	TRBD1	TGTGCCAGCAGCCCTCGGGACAGCAAAAACATTCAGTACTTC	CASSPRDSKNIQYF
15	TRBJ1-1	TRBV7-6	.	.	TGTGCCAGCAGCGTGACAGCCTCCATGAACACTGAAGCTTTCTTT	CASSVTASMNTEAFF
16	TRBJ2-2	TRBV12-3/TRBV12-4	few	.	TGTGCCAGCAGTTTTCGGGACACCTACTCTTCCGGGGAGCTGTTTTTT	CASSFRDTYSSGELFF